These 21 T cell receptor beta chains were sequenced from one sample in a study of CD4 and CD8 cells across lung adenocarcinoma regions. TCRdb itself ran the PCR reads through MiXCR, one entry per CDR3 protein. The sample contains tens of thousands of distinct CDR3 sequences, about 50% of which appear only once. The sample was CD8+ T cells from the center of a lung tumor. The receptors come from a female donor with lung adenocarcinoma. The CD4 and CD8 labels of this study may be unreliable.

The V and J genes are TRBV6-1 and TRBJ1-2; tentative D call: TRBD1 (5 bases). Trimming removed 1 base at V and 5 bases at J, with 26 bases between. The CDR3 contains 19 residues. In germline, CDR1 is MNHNS, CDR2 SASEGT. The CDR3 DNA reads as TGTGCCAGCAGTGAAGATCCTGGGATGTATAAGGGGTCGGAGTATGGCTACACCTTC. As protein: CASSEDPGMYKGSEYGYTF.

This clonotype has more than one count but fewer than ten. The chain uses TRBV28 and TRBJ2-1, with 11 positions matching TRBD1. Germline loops: CDR1 MDHEN, CDR2 SYDVKM. V shed 3 bases and J 4 bases; nucleotides not matched to a gene: 5. This CDR3 is 16 amino acids long. The CDR3 nucleotides are TGTGCCAGCAGTTTGCGGACAGGGGGCGCGTACAATGAGCAGTTCTTC. This gives the protein CASSLRTGGAYNEQFF.

This clonotype was picked up a small number of times. V usage is TRBV20-1 and J usage is TRBJ2-1; 10 bases match TRBD2. The CDR3 contains 15 residues. V shed 3 bases, J shed 7 bases, and the junction held 9 bases outside the gene matches. Germline V gene data show CDR1 as DFQATT and CDR2 as SNEGSKA (reference sequence). CDR3 sequence reads: CSASLSGRLSNEQFF. The CDR3 DNA is TGCAGTGCTAGCCTTAGCGGGAGGTTGTCGAATGAGCAGTTCTTC.

Notes on this clonotype: The junction and the germline gene differ at one end; a read error may be behind it. CDR3 amino acids: CASTGRWAIDTQYF. CDR3 bases: TGTGCCAGCACGGGCCGGTGGGCCATAGACACTCAGTACTTT. The chain joins TRBV6-1 to TRBJ2-4; no clear D. The CDR3 extends over 14 amino acids. Germline V gene lookup returns CDR1 MNHNS and CDR2 SASEGT.

This clonotype was found many times. The rearrangement uses TRBV7-2 and TRBJ2-5; D might be TRBD1 or TRBD2, each matching 5 bases. Germline-derived CDR1 and CDR2 are SGHTA and FQGNSA. This CDR3 comprises 14 residues. The V end was cut by 3 bases, the J end by 3 bases, with 11 bases between. CDR3: CASSFTGTKETQYF. The CDR3 DNA reads TGTGCCAGCAGCTTTACCGGGACGAAAGAGACCCAGTACTTC.

Comment on this clonotype: The germline gene is not matched at one end of the junction; a read error may be the cause. The J gene is TRBJ2-3, the V gene TRBV10-2, with D unclear. Germline V gene sequence: CDR1 WSHSY, CDR2 SAAADI. This CDR3 has 15 amino acids. The DNA for the CDR3 is TGCGCCAGGAGTCTCGAGGCTGTGAGCACAAATACGCAGTACTTT. It encodes CARSLEAVSTNTQYF.

The chain combines TRBV27 with TRBJ2-3; TRBD2 is a possible D gene (6 bases). Matching the DNA end better, TRBJ2-4 makes the J call doubtful. CDR3 length: 13 residues. The germline gives CDR1 MNHEY, CDR2 SMNVEV (reference sequence). In DNA form, the CDR3 reads TGTGCCTCGGGGGTGCAGGCCACAGACACTCAGTACTTC. It encodes CASGVQATDTQYF.

In its sample, this clonotype was seen many times. The chain joins TRBV7-6 to TRBJ2-2; perhaps TRBD2 as D (5 bases). Germline-derived CDR1 and CDR2 are SGHVS and FNYEAQ. This CDR3 has 18 amino acids. Trimming pared 1 base from V and 6 bases from J, leaving 21 bases between. CDR3: CASSLVATSSRAPGELFF. CDR3 coding DNA: TGTGCCAGCAGCTTAGTAGCAACTAGTTCTCGCGCTCCCGGGGAGCTGTTTTTT.

This chain links TRBV6-1 with TRBJ2-5; D ambiguous. This CDR3 is built from 15 residues. V was cut by 5 bases and J by 2 bases, with 15 bases left in between. Germline V gives CDR1 MNHNS, CDR2 SASEGT. The CDR3 region is CASSQLQVDQETQYF. The CDR3 nucleotides are TGTGCCAGCAGTCAACTTCAGGTGGATCAAGAGACCCAGTACTTC.

V is TRBV27 and J is TRBJ2-4; a weak D match, TRBD1 (6 bases). There are 15 residues in the CDR3. Looked up from germline, CDR1 is MNHEY and CDR2 is SMNVEV (reference sequence). This CDR3 is CGTGSGVRAQDIQYF. The CDR3 DNA follows: TGTGGCACGGGGTCAGGGGTACGTGCCCAAGACATTCAGTACTTC.

A few counts support this clonotype. The chain is built from TRBV12-5 and TRBJ2-3; 7 bases align to TRBD2. The CDR3 runs to 14 residues. Germline CDR1 LGHNT, CDR2 FRNRAP. Unmatched junction bases numbered 7, after V lost 7 bases and J lost 3 bases. CDR3 region: CASAQSGNTDTQYF. CDR3 in DNA: TGTGCTAGTGCCCAAAGCGGGAATACAGATACGCAGTATTTT.

This clonotype was counted a single time. The chain uses TRBV12-3 or TRBV12-4 and TRBJ1-2, with TRBD1 matching 7 bases. CDR3 length: 13 amino acids. The ends lost 4 bases at V and 8 bases at J; junction bases unmatched: 7. This CDR3 reads CASSYAGGLGYTF. The CDR3 nucleotides are TGTGCCAGCAGTTACGCAGGGGGTCTAGGCTACACCTTC.

CDR3 region: CASSERRTSTDTQYF. CDR3 DNA: TGTGCCAGCAGTGAGAGACGGACGAGCACAGATACGCAGTATTTT. V is TRBV6-1 and J is TRBJ2-3, with D uncertain. Germline V CDR1 and CDR2: MNHNS, SASEGT. This CDR3 has 15 amino acids. The V end lost 3 bases, the J end lost 0 bases, and 10 bases lay between the germline ends.

The chain is built from TRBV9 and TRBJ2-5; D is possibly TRBD1 (5 bases). The DNA matches TRBJ2-7 better at its end, which makes the J call doubtful. The length of the CDR3 is 13 residues. CDR1 is SGDLS, CDR2 YYNGEE, per germline. The CDR3 DNA sequence: TGTGCCAGCAGCGTAGAGGACACCTACGAGCAGTACTTC. Amino acid sequence: CASSVEDTYEQYF.

As for this clonotype: Sequence at one end of the junction differs from germline and may be a read error. The chain combines TRBV6-1 with TRBJ2-3, with D possibly called TRBD1 or TRBD2 (5 bases each). CDR3 length equals 15 residues. CDR1 is MNHNS, CDR2 SASEGT, per germline. In DNA form, the CDR3 reads TGTGCCAGGGGGCAATGGCGAGCGGACCCAGATACGCAGTATTTC. Its protein is CARGQWRADPDTQYF.

The table lists this clonotype with many counts. The chain uses TRBV28 and TRBJ2-5; D is unclear. Gene TRBJ2-7 matches the end of the DNA better, so the J call may be wrong. From germline, CDR1 is MDHEN and CDR2 SYDVKM. There are 13 residues in the CDR3. The CDR3 region has the DNA TGTGCCAGCAGTTTATCCGAAACGTACGAGCAGTACTTC. Protein sequence: CASSLSETYEQYF.

This clonotype has just one count. The gene calls are TRBV6-1 and TRBJ2-3; 8 bases line up with TRBD2. The CDR3 spans 15 residues. Germline CDR1 reads MNHNS; CDR2 reads SASEGT. J lost 4 bases, V lost 5 bases, and 8 bases had no gene match. CDR3 sequence reads: CASSRAGEIADTQYF. The CDR3, as DNA: TGTGCCAGCAGTCGAGCGGGAGAGATAGCAGATACGCAGTATTTT.

The rearrangement joins TRBV6-1 to TRBJ1-1; no firm D call. V lost 2 bases and J 3 bases, leaving 7 bases between the germline ends. There are 13 residues in the CDR3. Germline-derived CDR1 and CDR2 are MNHNS and SASEGT. CDR3: CASSELGDTEAFF. In DNA form, the CDR3 reads TGTGCCAGCAGTGAACTGGGAGACACTGAAGCTTTCTTT.

Notes on this clonotype: The junction does not match germline at one end; this may be a read error. The chain combines TRBV27 with TRBJ2-4; unclear D gene. The J call may be wrong; the DNA end is better matched by TRBJ2-3. Looked up from germline, CDR1 is MNHEY and CDR2 is SMNVEV (reference sequence). The CDR3 length is 12 residues. The CDR3 region is CARSRAKDTQYF. The CDR3 coding sequence is TGTGCGAGGAGTCGCGCCAAAGATACTCAGTATTTT.

The rearrangement uses TRBV4-2 and TRBJ2-5; no firm D call. From germline, CDR1 is LGHNA and CDR2 YNFKEQ. Trimming took 1 base from V and 5 from J, leaving 11 bases between them. The CDR3 extends over 14 amino acids. This CDR3 is CASSQAALAETQYF. CDR3 DNA sequence: TGTGCCAGCAGCCAAGCGGCGCTCGCTGAGACCCAGTACTTC.

This clonotype has a count of ten or more. V gene TRBV6-1 combines with J gene TRBJ2-1; TRBD2 matches at 13 bases. The V segment lost 3 bases and the J segment 8 bases; nucleotides outside the gene matches: 4. This CDR3 contains 15 residues. Germline-derived CDR1 and CDR2 are MNHNS and SASEGT. The CDR3 is CASSETSGGSDEQFF. CDR3 bases: TGTGCCAGCAGTGAGACTAGCGGGGGGAGCGATGAGCAGTTCTTC.